The 15 T cell receptor beta chains below were found in one sample sequenced in a study of T-cell reconstitution after alpha-beta-depleted transplantation in children. The TCRbeta library incorporated unique molecular identifiers. TCRdb redid the calling of the PCR reads with MiXCR, one entry per CDR3 protein. The profile shows approximately 220,000 distinct CDR3 sequences, 17% of them singletons. The material sequenced was PBMCs, mostly from graft donor cells, taken 360 days after TCRalphabeta/CD19-depleted stem cell transplant. Receptor source: a male patient aged 2-10 years who had a stem cell transplant for acute lymphoblastic leukemia, so the T cells may come from the graft donor.

The gene calls are TRBV3-1 and TRBJ2-5; the D is unclear. Germline loops: CDR1 LGHDT, CDR2 YNNKEL (reference sequence). The CDR3 totals 16 residues. V lost 3 bases and J 2 bases, leaving 16 bases between the germline ends. The CDR3 loop is CASSHRPGQRQETQYF. The CDR3 DNA reads as TGTGCCAGCAGCCACCGTCCCGGTCAGAGACAAGAGACCCAGTACTTC.

This clonotype was seen at least ten times. A junction end diverges from the germline sequence, so it may reflect a read error. V usage is TRBV4-3 and J usage is TRBJ2-1; D ambiguous. The CDR3 extends over 13 amino acids. Germline assignment: CDR1 LGHNA and CDR2 YSLEER. The CDR3 reads CASSQDGYDEQFF. For the CDR3, the DNA is TGCGCCAGCAGTCAAGACGGGTACGATGAGCAGTTCTTC.

The chain combines TRBV12-3 or TRBV12-4 with TRBJ2-3; the match to TRBD2 covers 12 bases. The trim removed 4 bases at V and 1 base at J, leaving 0 bases unmatched. The CDR3 contains 15 residues. The CDR3 reads CASSSSGGGTDTQYF. In DNA, the CDR3 is TGTGCCAGCAGTTCTAGCGGGGGGGGCACAGATACGCAGTATTTT.

V gene TRBV12-3 or TRBV12-4 combines with J gene TRBJ1-2; 8 nucleotides align to TRBD1. V was clipped by 5 bases and J by 4 bases; unmatched bases: 9. This CDR3 comprises 15 residues. The chain's CDR3 is CASSLWTGQGYGYTF. CDR3 coding DNA: TGTGCCAGCAGTCTGTGGACAGGGCAGGGCTATGGCTACACCTTC.

This clonotype was observed many times. This rearrangement joins TRBV6-1 to TRBJ1-2, with a weak D call TRBD1 (6 bases). Germline-derived CDR1 and CDR2 are MNHNS and SASEGT. The CDR3 covers 13 residues. V was cut by 10 bases and J by 7 bases, with 19 bases left in between. Here the CDR3 reads CATASIGTLGYTF. CDR3 DNA sequence: TGTGCCACCGCATCAATAGGGACACTTGGCTACACCTTC.

V and J are TRBV10-3 and TRBJ2-7; no definite D call. Trimming took 0 bases from V and 0 from J, leaving 12 bases between them. Germline lookup yields CDR1 ENHRY and CDR2 SYGVKD. This CDR3 is 16 amino acids long. CDR3 residues: CAISESISSSSYEQYF. DNA of the CDR3: TGTGCCATCAGTGAGTCGATTAGCAGTAGCTCCTACGAGCAGTACTTC.

This clonotype was detected only a few times. The chain's CDR3 is CSAPTGGLGYTF. The CDR3 DNA reads as TGCAGTGCCCCTACAGGGGGCCTTGGCTACACCTTC. The rearrangement joins TRBV20-1 to TRBJ1-2; 9 bases match TRBD1. V was clipped by 6 bases and J by 7 bases; unmatched bases: 6. Germline V gene sequence: CDR1 DFQATT, CDR2 SNEGSKA (reference sequence). There are 12 residues in the CDR3.

J is TRBJ2-3 and V is TRBV28; 9 bases agree with TRBD2. The CDR3 has 15 residues. Germline CDR1 MDHEN, CDR2 SYDVKM. V shed 8 bases and J 5 bases; nucleotides not matched to a gene: 11. The CDR3 coding sequence is TGTGCCAGCGACGAGATTAGCGGGGGAGGAGATACGCAGTATTTT. Protein product: CASDEISGGGDTQYF. Full variable domain (remainder filled in from reference TRBV28 and TRBJ2-3): DVKVTQSSRYLVKRTGEKVFLECVQDMDHENMFWYRQDPGLGLRLIYFSYDVKMKEKGDIPEGYSVSREKKERFSLILESASTNQTSMYLCASDEISGGGDTQYFGPGTRLTVL.

The chain carries TRBV29-1 and TRBJ2-3, with D possibly being TRBD1 (6 bases). This CDR3 is 14 amino acids long. Germline values: CDR1 SQVTM, CDR2 ANQGSEA. Trimming took 2 bases from V and 5 from J, leaving 14 bases between them. CDR3 DNA sequence: TGCAGCGTTGAAACCGGGACACGGGTAGATACGCAGTATTTT. Encoded protein: CSVETGTRVDTQYF.

This chain connects TRBV24-1 to TRBJ2-1; D perhaps matches TRBD2 (5 bases). The CDR3 contains 14 residues. Germline V lookup: CDR1 KGHDR, CDR2 SFDVKD. Trimming cost V 10 bases and J 2 bases, with 14 bases left between them. CDR3 DNA sequence: TGTGCCACAAGCCGGGATAGCCCCTACAATGAGCAGTTCTTC. Its translation: CATSRDSPYNEQFF.

This chain uses TRBV10-3 with TRBJ2-5, with 9 bases matching TRBD1. Germline values: CDR1 ENHRY, CDR2 SYGVKD. The CDR3 runs 16 residues. J lost 5 bases, V lost 0 bases, and 7 bases had no gene match. The CDR3 DNA reads as TGTGCCATCAGTGAGTCGACAGGGGGGCGGTTGGAGACCCAGTACTTC. Amino acid sequence: CAISESTGGRLETQYF.

The CDR3: CASSPPKGQQFF. The DNA of the CDR3 is TGTGCCAGCAGTCCCCCAAAGGGGCAGCAGTTCTTC. The gene calls are TRBV2 and TRBJ2-1; perhaps TRBD1 as D (5 bases). Germline V lookup: CDR1 SNHLY, CDR2 FYNNEI. Trimming removed 5 bases from V and 11 bases from J, with 13 bases in between. The CDR3 loop spans 12 amino acids.

The chain links TRBV27 to TRBJ1-2; the D gene is possibly TRBD1 (6 bases). Trimming shortened V by 6 bases and J by 2 bases, and 13 bases separated the two germline ends. Per the germline V gene, CDR1 is MNHEY and CDR2 is SMNVEV (reference sequence). The CDR3 length is 14 residues. The CDR3 protein is CASRPQGPNYGYTF. DNA of the CDR3: TGTGCCAGCAGACCACAGGGTCCGAACTATGGCTACACCTTC.

This rearrangement joins TRBV10-2 to TRBJ2-2; D not resolved. Between the trimmed V and J ends, which lost 4 bases and 6 bases, there was a span of 9 bases. In germline, CDR1 is WSHSY, CDR2 SAAADI. The CDR3 is 13 amino acids. CDR3 bases: TGCGCCAGCAGTGTAGGGTTTGCCGGGGAGCTGTTTTTT. Encoded protein: CASSVGFAGELFF.

This clonotype was recorded at least ten times. The rearrangement links TRBV12-3 or TRBV12-4 to TRBJ1-2; D might be TRBD1 (6 bases). V was clipped by 2 bases and J by 4 bases, with 14 bases between them. The CDR3 spans 15 residues. The CDR3 DNA sequence: TGTGCCAGCAGTTTAAAGGGTGGGGGCGGCTATGGCTACACCTTC. Residues: CASSLKGGGGYGYTF.